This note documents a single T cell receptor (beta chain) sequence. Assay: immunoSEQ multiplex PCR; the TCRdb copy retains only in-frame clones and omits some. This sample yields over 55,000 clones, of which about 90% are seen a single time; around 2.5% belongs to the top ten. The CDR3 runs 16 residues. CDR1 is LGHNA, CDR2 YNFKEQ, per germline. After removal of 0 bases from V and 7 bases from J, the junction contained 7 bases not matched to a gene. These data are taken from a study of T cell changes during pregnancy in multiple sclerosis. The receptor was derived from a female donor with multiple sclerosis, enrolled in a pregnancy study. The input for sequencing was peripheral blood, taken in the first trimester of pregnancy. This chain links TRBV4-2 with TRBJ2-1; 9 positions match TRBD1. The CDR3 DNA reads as TGTGCCAGCAGCCAAGATCTCACAGGGGGCAAGAATGAGCAGTTCTTC. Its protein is CASSQDLTGGKNEQFF.